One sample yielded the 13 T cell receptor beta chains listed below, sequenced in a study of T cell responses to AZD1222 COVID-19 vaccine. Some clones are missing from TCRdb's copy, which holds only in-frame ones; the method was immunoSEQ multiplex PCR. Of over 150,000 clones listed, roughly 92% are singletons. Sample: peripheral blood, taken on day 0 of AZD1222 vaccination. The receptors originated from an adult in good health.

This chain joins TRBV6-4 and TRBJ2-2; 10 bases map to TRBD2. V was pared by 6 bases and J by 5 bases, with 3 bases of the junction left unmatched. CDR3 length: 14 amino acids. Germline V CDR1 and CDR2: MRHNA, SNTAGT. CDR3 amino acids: CASSWTSGTGELFF. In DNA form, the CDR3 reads TGTGCCAGCAGCTGGACTAGCGGTACCGGGGAGCTGTTTTTT.

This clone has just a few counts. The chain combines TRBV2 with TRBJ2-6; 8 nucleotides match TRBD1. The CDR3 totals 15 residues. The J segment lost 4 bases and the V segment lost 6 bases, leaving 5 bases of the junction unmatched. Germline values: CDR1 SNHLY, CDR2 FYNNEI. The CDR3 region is CASRGDRTGANVLTF. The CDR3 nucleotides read TGTGCCAGCAGAGGGGACAGGACAGGGGCCAACGTCCTGACTTTC.

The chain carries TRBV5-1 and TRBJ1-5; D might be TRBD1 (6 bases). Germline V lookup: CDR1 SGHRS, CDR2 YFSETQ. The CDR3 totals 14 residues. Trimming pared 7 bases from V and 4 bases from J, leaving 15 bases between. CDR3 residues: CASRAGGPNQPQHF. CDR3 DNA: TGCGCCAGCCGTGCGGGGGGGCCGAATCAGCCCCAGCATTTT.

In DNA, the CDR3 is TGTGCCAGCAGCTCCGGACAGGGGGTAAAAGAGACCCAGTACTTC. The encoded protein is CASSSGQGVKETQYF. The gene calls are TRBV11-1 and TRBJ2-5; 10 bases match TRBD1. The V and J ends lost 4 bases and 3 bases, in that order; junction bases with no gene match: 5. Germline V gene data show CDR1 as SGHAT and CDR2 as FQDESV (reference sequence). The CDR3 totals 15 residues.

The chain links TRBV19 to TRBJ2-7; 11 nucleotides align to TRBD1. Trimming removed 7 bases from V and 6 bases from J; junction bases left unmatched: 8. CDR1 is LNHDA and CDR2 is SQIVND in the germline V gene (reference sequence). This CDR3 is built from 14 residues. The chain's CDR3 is CASNSDRGRAEQYF. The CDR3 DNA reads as TGTGCCAGTAACTCGGACAGGGGGCGAGCCGAGCAGTACTTC.

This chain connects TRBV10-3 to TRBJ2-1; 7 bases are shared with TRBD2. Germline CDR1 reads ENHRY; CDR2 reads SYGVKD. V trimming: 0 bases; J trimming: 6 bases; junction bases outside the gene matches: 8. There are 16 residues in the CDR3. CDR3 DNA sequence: TGTGCCATCAGTGAGTCGCGAGGGAGGGCCCTCAATGAGCAGTTCTTC. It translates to CAISESRGRALNEQFF.

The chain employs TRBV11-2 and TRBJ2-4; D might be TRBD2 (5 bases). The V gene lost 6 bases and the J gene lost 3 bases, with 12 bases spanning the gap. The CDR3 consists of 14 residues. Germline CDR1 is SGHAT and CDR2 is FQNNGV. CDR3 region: CASSTHRGKNIQYF. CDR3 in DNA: TGTGCCAGCAGTACCCACCGGGGCAAAAACATTCAGTACTTC.

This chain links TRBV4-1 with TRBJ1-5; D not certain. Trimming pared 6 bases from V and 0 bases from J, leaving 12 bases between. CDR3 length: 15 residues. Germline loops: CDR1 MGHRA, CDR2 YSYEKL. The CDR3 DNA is TGCGCCAGCAGACCCGGGCTCTATAGCAATCAGCCCCAGCATTTT. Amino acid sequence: CASRPGLYSNQPQHF.

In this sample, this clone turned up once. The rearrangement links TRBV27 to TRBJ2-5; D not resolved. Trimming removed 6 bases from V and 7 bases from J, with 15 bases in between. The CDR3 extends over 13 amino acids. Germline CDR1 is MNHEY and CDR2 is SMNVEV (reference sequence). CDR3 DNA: TGTGCCAGCAGCCTACGGCCATTCGGGACCCAGTACTTC. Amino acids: CASSLRPFGTQYF.

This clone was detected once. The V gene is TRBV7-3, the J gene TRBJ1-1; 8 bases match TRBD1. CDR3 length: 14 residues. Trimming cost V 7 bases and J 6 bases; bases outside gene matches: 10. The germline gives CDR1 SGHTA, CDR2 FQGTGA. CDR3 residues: CASKPDRVYAEAFF. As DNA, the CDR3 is TGTGCCAGCAAACCGGACAGGGTATATGCTGAAGCTTTCTTT.

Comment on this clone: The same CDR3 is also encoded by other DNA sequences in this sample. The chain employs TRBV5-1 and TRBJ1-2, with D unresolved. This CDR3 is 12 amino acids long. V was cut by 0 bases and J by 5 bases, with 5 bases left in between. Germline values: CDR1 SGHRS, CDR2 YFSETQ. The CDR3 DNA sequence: TGCGCCAGCAGCTTGGAGGGTTATGGCTACACCTTC. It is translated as CASSLEGYGYTF.

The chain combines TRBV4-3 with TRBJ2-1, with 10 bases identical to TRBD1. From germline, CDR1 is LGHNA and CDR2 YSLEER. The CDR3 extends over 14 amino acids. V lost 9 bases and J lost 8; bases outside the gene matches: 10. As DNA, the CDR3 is TGCGCCAGTTCCGGGACAGGGGTTTTCCATGAGCAGTTCTTC. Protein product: CASSGTGVFHEQFF.

This CDR3 is CASSSGTSYNEQFF. The DNA for the CDR3 is TGCGCCAGCAGCTCGGGGACTTCCTACAATGAGCAGTTCTTC. The chain has TRBV5-1 and TRBJ2-1, with D possibly matching TRBD2 (6 bases). The V end lost 3 bases, the J end lost 1 base, and 8 bases lay between the germline ends. The length of the CDR3 is 14 residues. The germline V gene encodes CDR1 SGHRS and CDR2 YFSETQ. Full variable domain (rest looked up from reference TRBV5-1 and TRBJ2-1): KAGVTQTPRYLIKTRGQQVTLSCSPISGHRSVSWYQQTPGQGLQFLFEYFSETQRNKGNFPGRFSGRQFSNSRSEMNVSTLELGDSALYLCASSSGTSYNEQFFGPGTRLTVL.